This TCR beta chain appears in the sequencing data of a study of CD4 T cells in relation to SARS-CoV-2 and coronaviruses. Study-level information: PBMCs were cultured with antigen for roughly 10 days before TCR beta sequencing. The study's findings and limits: Roughly three fifths of donors had memory CD4+ clonotypes crossrecognizing SARS-CoV-2 and common cold coronavirus spike. SARS-CoV-2-driven expansion was significantly weaker in crossreactive than monoreactive clones.

The unexposed donors gave CD4+ T cells in about 2010-2019, prior to COVID-19. After approximately 10 days of culture, CD4+ T cells were isolated. Sequencing was performed with immunoSEQ multiplex PCR; in TCRdb, only in-frame clones are kept and a portion is missing. In the table there are about 15,000 clones, roughly 78% of which are singletons. Concerning this clone: As yet, its antigen is unknown.

The specimen was CD4+ T cells from PBMCs, cultured in vitro. The receptor's source is a human donor in good health.

CDR3 loop: CSAAGTGWTEAFF. CDR3 in DNA: TGCAGCGCTGCCGGGACAGGGTGGACTGAAGCTTTCTTT. The J gene is TRBJ1-1, the V gene TRBV29-1; TRBD1 matches 9 bases. The CDR3 extends over 13 amino acids. Germline assignment: CDR1 SQVTM and CDR2 ANQGSEA. The V and J ends lost 7 bases and 5 bases, in that order; junction bases with no gene match: 8.